Listed here are 7 T cell receptor beta chains from one sample, sequenced in a study of T cell repertoires in cytomegalovirus infection. TCRdb independently ran MiXCR on the reads; one entry per CDR3 protein. The table shows 160,000 or so distinct CDR3 sequences, with roughly a sixth occurring only once. The material sequenced was CD8+ T cells from PBMCs. These receptors came from a human donor in good health (CMV status not recorded). Some clones in this sample may be carry-over from other donors' samples.

The chain carries TRBV6-5 and TRBJ2-7; tentative D call: TRBD1 (6 bases). V lost 11 bases and J 0 bases, leaving 14 bases between the germline ends. This CDR3 has 13 amino acids. CDR1 and CDR2 from the germline V gene are MNHEY and SVGAGI. CDR3 nucleotide sequence: TGTGCCTGCATGAGGGACACCTCCTACGAGCAGTACTTC. It encodes CACMRDTSYEQYF.

This clonotype was seen a handful of times. V and J are TRBV3-1 and TRBJ2-2; TRBD2 agrees at 7 bases. Germline V gene sequence: CDR1 LGHDT, CDR2 YNNKEL (reference sequence). This CDR3 is 16 amino acids long. V lost 4 bases to trimming and J lost 0 bases; unmatched junction nucleotides: 5. This chain's CDR3 is CASSPKRGSNTGELFF. The CDR3 bases are TGTGCCAGCAGCCCGAAGCGGGGATCGAACACCGGGGAGCTGTTTTTT.

This sequence joins TRBV6-1 and TRBJ1-1, with a tentative D call TRBD1 (5 bases). The CDR3 is 14 residues long. The germline V gene has CDR1 MNHNS and CDR2 SASEGT. V gave up 1 base and J gave up 3 bases, with 9 bases separating them. The CDR3 here is CASSEVQGDTEAFF. Written as DNA, the CDR3 is TGTGCCAGCAGTGAAGTCCAGGGTGACACTGAAGCTTTCTTT.

This chain joins TRBV7-2 and TRBJ2-2; 7 bases line up with TRBD1. The V gene's germline CDR1 is SGHTA and CDR2 FQGNSA. CDR3 length equals 16 residues. V shed 1 base, J shed 6 bases, and the junction held 8 bases outside the gene matches. CDR3 protein: CASSLERWQGAGELFF. In nucleotides, the CDR3 is TGTGCCAGCAGCTTAGAGCGGTGGCAGGGGGCCGGGGAGCTGTTTTTT.

The gene calls are TRBV5-6 and TRBJ2-7; D gene ambiguous. V dropped 1 base and J dropped 5 bases, with 10 bases sitting between them. This CDR3 has 13 amino acids. Germline values: CDR1 SGHDT, CDR2 YYEEEE. The CDR3 region has the DNA TGTGCCAGCAGCTTGAGAGAGTTCCACGAGCAGTACTTC. This encodes CASSLREFHEQYF.

The V call is TRBV7-6, the J call TRBJ2-1; D unresolved. CDR3 size: 12 residues. Germline CDR1 and CDR2: SGHVS and FNYEAQ. The V gene lost 2 bases and the J gene lost 7 bases, with 6 bases spanning the gap. CDR3 region: CASSLPRNEQFF. CDR3 nucleotides: TGTGCCAGCAGCTTACCGAGGAATGAGCAGTTCTTC.

This clonotype was seen only a few times. The chain carries TRBV29-1 and TRBJ1-2; 10 nucleotides agree with TRBD1. CDR1 and CDR2 (germline): SQVTM, ANQGSEA. With V trimmed by 3 bases and J by 4 bases, 5 bases remained unmatched. The CDR3 totals 14 residues. CDR3 in DNA: TGCAGCGTTGATGGGACAGGGGAATTCTATGGCTACACCTTC. Translating it yields CSVDGTGEFYGYTF. The whole variable domain, remainder taken from reference TRBV29-1 and TRBJ1-2, is SAVISQKPSRDICQRGTSLTIQCQVDSQVTMMFWYRQQPGQSLTLIATANQGSEATYESGFVIDKFPISRPNLTFSTLTVSNMSPEDSSIYLCSVDGTGEFYGYTFGSGTRLTVV.